This entry lists 12 T cell receptor beta chains sequenced from one sample in a study of beta chain features in type 1 diabetes (dated by TCRdb to about 2018). The library was produced with the immunoSEQ multiplex PCR assay. All of the isolated RNA was reverse transcribed with the High Capacity cDNA Reverse Transcription Kit, so expressed TCRB transcripts were sequenced. Not all clones reach the TCRdb copy of this immuneACCESS table, which keeps in-frame sequences only. Checked studies attribute under half of the gap to unresolved V genes and leave the rest unexplained. Present in this sample are fewer than 250,000 clones, over 9.5% of which were seen just once. Of the sample, about 0.037% falls within the top ten clones. The sequencing sample was made of naive CD4+ T cells from blood. This specimen's cell subset or site label, interpreted: true naive CD4+ T cells. The receptors here all came from a young woman in good health.

The rearrangement uses TRBV7-2 and TRBJ1-5, with unresolved D. Germline loops: CDR1 SGHTA, CDR2 FQGNSA. This CDR3 is built from 14 residues. Deletions cut 5 bases from V and 7 bases from J, with 15 bases between. The CDR3 spells CASSTRPGGQPQHF. CDR3 in DNA: TGTGCCAGCAGCACCCGACCTGGAGGACAGCCCCAGCATTTT.

V gene TRBV9 combines with J gene TRBJ2-1; D is uncertain. This CDR3 region has 14 residues. V lost 1 base and J 4 bases, leaving 9 bases between the germline ends. CDR1 is SGDLS, CDR2 YYNGEE, per germline. The CDR3 DNA follows: TGTGCCAGCAGCGTACAGCCGGGTTACAATGAGCAGTTCTTC. It encodes CASSVQPGYNEQFF.

This rearrangement joins TRBV6-1 to TRBJ2-7, with 9 bases aligning to TRBD2. This CDR3 has 14 residues. Germline assignment: CDR1 MNHNS and CDR2 SASEGT. Trimming removed 7 bases from V and 2 bases from J; junction bases left unmatched: 6. In DNA, the CDR3 is TGTGCCAGCACAACGCGGGGGGGGGCCTACGAGCAGTACTTC. Protein product: CASTTRGGAYEQYF.

This chain joins TRBV5-4 and TRBJ2-1, with a weak D call TRBD2 (5 bases). Trimming pared 3 bases from V and 1 base from J, leaving 11 bases between. The CDR3 extends over 15 amino acids. Per germline, CDR1 SGHNT and CDR2 YYREEE (reference sequence). The CDR3 DNA reads TGTGCCAGCAGCTCCTCAAGCGGTTCCTACAATGAGCAGTTCTTC. Protein: CASSSSSGSYNEQFF.

This clone was counted between two and nine times. This chain connects TRBV30 to TRBJ2-3; a possible D gene is TRBD2 (5 bases). The CDR3 totals 12 residues. The V gene lost 5 bases and the J gene lost 3 bases, with 9 bases spanning the gap. CDR1 GTSNPN and CDR2 SVGIG come from the germline V gene (reference sequence). The DNA of the CDR3 is TGTGCCTGGGGAGGCCCTACAGATACGCAGTATTTT. Protein sequence: CAWGGPTDTQYF. The full variable domain, rest sourced from reference TRBV30 and TRBJ2-3, is SQTIHQWPATLVQPVGSPLSLECTVEGTSNPNLYWYRQAAGRGLQLLFYSVGIGQISSEVPQNLSASRPQDRQFILSSKKLLLSDSGFYLCAWGGPTDTQYFGPGTRLTVL.

In its sample, this clone was seen a few times. The genes are TRBV30 and TRBJ1-2; TRBD1 aligns across 9 bases. CDR3 length equals 13 residues. Looked up from germline, CDR1 is GTSNPN and CDR2 is SVGIG (reference sequence). The ends lost 5 bases at V and 8 bases at J; junction bases unmatched: 9. The CDR3 is CAWQIQGARGYTF. CDR3 DNA sequence: TGTGCCTGGCAGATACAGGGGGCACGGGGCTACACCTTC.

In the case of this clone: Other nucleotide sequences in the sample specify the same CDR3. The chain couples TRBV5-1 to TRBJ2-5; 10 nucleotides agree with TRBD1. J lost 3 bases, V lost 2 bases, and 4 bases had no gene match. The germline gives CDR1 SGHRS, CDR2 YFSETQ. The CDR3 extends over 15 amino acids. Here the CDR3 DNA reads TGCGCCAGCAGCTTATCCGGGACAGGGGAAGAGACCCAGTACTTC. Protein product: CASSLSGTGEETQYF.

This clone was seen more than once but under ten times. J is TRBJ2-1 and V is TRBV6-1, with D perhaps TRBD1 (7 bases). CDR1 is MNHNS and CDR2 is SASEGT in the germline V gene. Trimming removed 2 bases at V and 12 bases at J, with 14 bases between. The CDR3 contains 13 residues. CDR3 nucleotides: TGTGCCAGCAGTGAACAGGGGGAGGAATGGCAGTTCTTC. Protein product: CASSEQGEEWQFF.

A few counts support this clone. V usage is TRBV30 and J usage is TRBJ1-2; D remains ambiguous. V lost 0 bases, J lost 2 bases, and 7 bases lay in between. The V gene's germline CDR1 is GTSNPN and CDR2 SVGIG (reference sequence). The CDR3 totals 13 residues. CDR3 sequence: CAWSVFRNYGYTF. In DNA form, the CDR3 reads TGTGCCTGGAGTGTATTCAGAAACTATGGCTACACCTTC.

The chain combines TRBV7-8 with TRBJ1-2; TRBD1 might be the D (5 bases). CDR3 length: 11 residues. V was pared by 5 bases and J by 7 bases, with 8 bases between. In germline, CDR1 is SGHVS, CDR2 FQNEAQ. The DNA of the CDR3 is TGTGCCAGCAGCCCCCAGGGTGGCTACACCTTC. Its protein product is CASSPQGGYTF.

This clone was detected a few times. The chain links TRBV29-1 to TRBJ2-4, with D possibly TRBD1 on 7 matching bases. The CDR3 runs to 12 residues. CDR1 is SQVTM and CDR2 is ANQGSEA in the germline V gene. Trimming took 6 bases from V and 5 from J, leaving 11 bases between them. CDR3: CSVRGTENIQYF. The CDR3 nucleotides are TGCAGCGTCCGCGGGACAGAAAACATTCAGTACTTC.

The chain joins TRBV5-4 to TRBJ2-7; TRBD2 might be the D (6 bases). There are 16 residues in the CDR3. With 4 bases removed from V and 0 bases from J, the gap between germline ends came to 17 bases. CDR1 and CDR2 (germline): SGHNT, YYREEE (reference sequence). As DNA, the CDR3 is TGTGCCAGCAGCAGGGGACTCTATGGGGACTCCTACGAGCAGTACTTC. Its protein product is CASSRGLYGDSYEQYF.